The 25 T cell receptor beta chains listed next were all sequenced from one sample in a study of blood T cell repertoires in COVID-19. Here immunoSEQ multiplex PCR was the method, and the copy in TCRdb shows in-frame clones only, minus some. Here the sample spans about 110,000 clones, approximately 80% being singletons. The sequencing input was peripheral blood. The receptor set was obtained from a woman in her 70s with acute or convalescent COVID-19.

The V and J genes are TRBV30 and TRBJ1-3, with D perhaps matching TRBD1 (5 bases). The V gene's germline CDR1 is GTSNPN and CDR2 SVGIG (reference sequence). The CDR3 extends over 16 amino acids. V was pared by 2 bases and J by 4 bases, with 18 bases between. CDR3 sequence reads: CAWSLGTGEVGNTIYF. CDR3 DNA: TGTGCCTGGAGTTTAGGAACAGGCGAAGTGGGAAACACCATATATTTT.

V is TRBV10-3 and J is TRBJ2-7, with 8 bases lining up with TRBD2. Germline loops: CDR1 ENHRY, CDR2 SYGVKD. With 10 bases clipped from V and 5 bases from J, the junction kept 4 bases outside the gene matches. The CDR3 runs 11 residues. This CDR3 is CASREGDEQYV. CDR3 sequence (DNA): TGTGCCAGCCGGGAGGGGGACGAGCAGTACGTC.

This clone was counted a single time. This rearrangement joins TRBV24-1 to TRBJ1-6; weak D call: TRBD1 (5 bases). The CDR3 runs 15 residues. Trimming shortened V by 3 bases and J by 6 bases, and 11 bases separated the two germline ends. Germline assignment: CDR1 KGHDR and CDR2 SFDVKD. CDR3 loop: CATSDGTRANSPLHF. The CDR3 region has the DNA TGTGCCACCAGTGATGGTACCAGGGCTAATTCACCCCTCCACTTT.

This clone was recorded only once. This rearrangement joins TRBV19 to TRBJ1-1; no clear D gene. The ends were cut back, 1 base at V and 1 base at J, with 13 bases in the middle. CDR3 length: 16 amino acids. CDR1 and CDR2 (germline): LNHDA, SQIVND (reference sequence). DNA of the CDR3: TGTGCCAGTAGTATAGGCTTTGGGCAGAAGAACACTGAAGCTTTCTTT. Its protein product is CASSIGFGQKNTEAFF.

This sequence joins TRBV7-6 and TRBJ2-3; 8 bases line up with TRBD2. The CDR3 length is 15 residues. CDR1 is SGHVS and CDR2 is FNYEAQ in the germline V gene. V trimming: 4 bases; J trimming: 6 bases; junction bases outside the gene matches: 9. CDR3 loop: CASSSGPAGEDTQYF. DNA of the CDR3: TGTGCCAGCAGCTCGGGACCAGCGGGGGAGGATACGCAGTATTTT.

The chain joins TRBV5-1 to TRBJ2-3, with 7 positions matching TRBD1. CDR1 is SGHRS, CDR2 YFSETQ, per germline. There are 15 residues in the CDR3. Trimming took 3 bases from V and 5 from J; bases not matched to a gene: 9. CDR3 protein: CASSYLLGQVDTQYF. CDR3 DNA sequence: TGCGCCAGCAGCTACCTCCTTGGACAGGTAGATACGCAGTATTTT. The full variable domain, in which reference TRBV5-1 and TRBJ2-3 provide the parts outside the CDR3, is KAGVTQTPRYLIKTRGQQVTLSCSPISGHRSVSWYQQTPGQGLQFLFEYFSETQRNKGNFPGRFSGRQFSNSRSEMNVSTLELGDSALYLCASSYLLGQVDTQYFGPGTRLTVL.

The chain has TRBV3-1 (or the pseudogene TRBV3-2) and TRBJ2-7, with TRBD2 matching 8 bases. Germline lookup yields CDR1 LGHDT and CDR2 YNNKEL (reference sequence). The CDR3 has 15 residues. The ends lost 3 bases at V and 1 base at J; junction bases unmatched: 5. The CDR3 DNA reads TGTGCCAGCAGCCATCCCAGCGGGAGTTCCTACGAGCAGTACTTC. It specifies CASSHPSGSSYEQYF.

The CDR3 protein is CATRDGGQGNSPLHF. Here the CDR3 DNA reads TGTGCCACCAGGGATGGGGGACAGGGAAATTCACCCCTCCACTTT. The chain employs TRBV6-5 and TRBJ1-6, with 9 bases aligning to TRBD1. The length of the CDR3 is 15 residues. Germline CDR1 and CDR2: MNHEY and SVGAGI. V shed 10 bases and J 7 bases; nucleotides not matched to a gene: 11.

V is TRBV6-5 and J is TRBJ1-5, with D uncertain. Germline values: CDR1 MNHEY, CDR2 SVGAGI. The CDR3 has 12 amino acids. V was trimmed by 4 bases and J by 7 bases, leaving 8 bases between them. In nucleotides, the CDR3 is TGTGCCAGCAGTTTCCGTGAGCAGCCCCAGCATTTT. It encodes CASSFREQPQHF.

This chain joins TRBV28 and TRBJ2-7; 7 bases line up with TRBD2. Germline V gene sequence: CDR1 MDHEN, CDR2 SYDVKM. After removal of 2 bases from V and 2 bases from J, the junction contained 6 bases not matched to a gene. The CDR3 has 15 amino acids. Here the CDR3 reads CASSLRSGNPYEQYF. The CDR3 DNA sequence: TGTGCCAGCAGTTTAAGAAGCGGGAACCCCTACGAGCAGTACTTC.

The rearrangement links TRBV7-3 to TRBJ2-1, with 9 bases lining up with TRBD2. V lost 8 bases, J lost 8 bases, and 13 bases stayed unmatched. The CDR3 spans 15 residues. Germline CDR1 reads SGHTA; CDR2 reads FQGTGA. CDR3 coding DNA: TGTGCCAGCTCGACCTCGGGACTAGCATCCTATGAGCAGTTCTTC. Protein sequence: CASSTSGLASYEQFF.

The chain uses TRBV19 and TRBJ1-1; D not certain. V lost 2 bases and J 0 bases, leaving 4 bases between the germline ends. Germline CDR1 reads LNHDA; CDR2 reads SQIVND (reference sequence). CDR3 length: 13 residues. The CDR3 DNA reads TGTGCCAGTAGTATACAGGTGAACACTGAAGCTTTCTTT. This sequence encodes CASSIQVNTEAFF.

The chain recombines TRBV15 with TRBJ1-4; D is possibly TRBD1 (5 bases). Germline CDR1 LNHNV, CDR2 YYDKDF (reference sequence). There are 19 residues in the CDR3. Trimming removed 7 bases at V and 8 bases at J, with 32 bases between. CDR3: CATNPNPGPKSPFKEKLFF. The CDR3 DNA is TGTGCCACCAACCCAAATCCAGGGCCGAAAAGCCCTTTTAAGGAAAAACTGTTTTTT.

V and J are TRBV9 and TRBJ1-2; unclear D gene. Germline loops: CDR1 SGDLS, CDR2 YYNGEE. CDR3 length: 13 residues. V lost 0 bases and J 11 bases, leaving 14 bases between the germline ends. The CDR3 loop is CASSVGNSPAYTF. The DNA of the CDR3 is TGTGCCAGCAGCGTAGGGAACAGCCCCGCGTACACCTTC.

This clone was detected once. The CDR3 protein is CASTKAGNQPQHF. CDR3 bases: TGTGCCAGCACCAAAGCGGGGAATCAGCCCCAGCATTTT. The chain links TRBV28 to TRBJ1-5; D unclear. This CDR3 is 13 amino acids long. Looked up from germline, CDR1 is MDHEN and CDR2 is SYDVKM. V was cut by 7 bases and J by 4 bases, with 11 bases left in between.

The chain recombines TRBV18 with TRBJ2-7, with D perhaps matching TRBD1 (6 bases). Trimming took 3 bases from V and 2 from J, leaving 8 bases between them. The germline gives CDR1 KGHSH, CDR2 LQKENI. This CDR3 is 13 amino acids long. In DNA form, the CDR3 reads TGTGCCAGCTCACCCGGACAGACCTACGAGCAGTACTTC. It encodes CASSPGQTYEQYF.

This clone was recorded once. The chain uses TRBV5-1 and TRBJ2-7, with D perhaps TRBD2 (7 bases). With 3 bases removed from V and 4 bases from J, the gap between germline ends came to 17 bases. The CDR3 extends over 15 amino acids. Germline CDR1 reads SGHRS; CDR2 reads YFSETQ. The CDR3 coding sequence is TGCGCCAGCAGCTCATCCGGGGGGACATATTACGAGCAGTACTTC. The encoded protein is CASSSSGGTYYEQYF.

V and J are TRBV18 and TRBJ2-1; 11 bases fit TRBD2. The CDR3 sequence is 17 residues long. CDR1 is KGHSH, CDR2 LQKENI, per germline. After removal of 0 bases from V and 5 bases from J, the junction contained 6 bases not matched to a gene. The CDR3 sequence: CASSPPVAGGFDNEQFF. Written as DNA, the CDR3 is TGTGCCAGCTCACCACCGGTAGCGGGAGGGTTCGACAATGAGCAGTTCTTC.

A single count supports this clone. V usage is TRBV6-1 and J usage is TRBJ1-5; D perhaps matches TRBD1 (6 bases). The CDR3 has 15 amino acids. The V gene's germline CDR1 is MNHNS and CDR2 SASEGT. Trimming cost V 1 base and J 4 bases, with 11 bases left between them. In nucleotides, the CDR3 is TGTGCCAGCAGTGAAGAACAGGGTAAGAATCAGCCCCAGCATTTT. Translation gives CASSEEQGKNQPQHF.

The V gene is TRBV18, the J gene TRBJ1-6; no clear D. In germline, CDR1 is KGHSH, CDR2 LQKENI. The V gene lost 2 bases and the J gene lost 8 bases, with 10 bases spanning the gap. This CDR3 region has 14 residues. The CDR3 nucleotides are TGTGCCAGCTCACCAGGGTCCCAGGATTCACCCCTCCACTTT. It encodes CASSPGSQDSPLHF.

This sequence joins TRBV27 and TRBJ1-4; 9 bases fit TRBD1. CDR1 is MNHEY and CDR2 is SMNVEV in the germline V gene (reference sequence). The J segment lost 8 bases and the V segment lost 1 base, leaving 8 bases of the junction unmatched. The CDR3 contains 16 residues. This chain's CDR3 is CASSLFMGQGGEKLFF. The CDR3 bases are TGTGCCAGCAGTTTATTTATGGGACAGGGTGGGGAAAAACTGTTTTTT.

A word on this clone: Sequence at one end of the junction differs from germline and may be a read error. The V and J genes are TRBV28 and TRBJ1-2, with D perhaps TRBD1 (5 bases). The CDR3 consists of 11 residues. Germline values: CDR1 MDHEN, CDR2 SYDVKM. The CDR3 is CAGQSNYGYTF. Written as DNA, the CDR3 is TGCGCGGGGCAGTCGAACTATGGCTACACCTTC.

This chain links TRBV6-2 or TRBV6-3 with TRBJ2-1; 7 bases match TRBD1. CDR1 and CDR2 from the germline V gene are MNHEY and SVGEGT. The CDR3 extends over 15 amino acids. J lost 4 bases, V lost 0 bases, and 3 bases had no gene match. In DNA form, the CDR3 reads TGTGCCAGCAGTTACTCGGGCAGGGGGTACAATGAGCAGTTCTTC. This translates into CASSYSGRGYNEQFF.

The genes are TRBV5-8 and TRBJ1-2; 9 bases agree with TRBD1. With 5 bases clipped from V and 4 bases from J, the junction kept 9 bases outside the gene matches. The length of the CDR3 is 15 residues. Germline assignment: CDR1 SGHTS and CDR2 YDEGEE. The CDR3: CASRRPGQGSYGYTF. DNA for the CDR3: TGTGCCAGCAGACGCCCCGGACAGGGGTCCTATGGCTACACCTTC.

This chain links TRBV6-5 with TRBJ1-2; D gene ambiguous. Trimming left V 7 bases short and J 4 bases short, with 19 bases between. The CDR3 has 15 residues. Germline CDR1 and CDR2: MNHEY and SVGAGI. CDR3 amino acids: CASILRTQNFYGYTF. The DNA for the CDR3 is TGTGCCAGCATCCTACGAACACAGAACTTCTATGGCTACACCTTC.